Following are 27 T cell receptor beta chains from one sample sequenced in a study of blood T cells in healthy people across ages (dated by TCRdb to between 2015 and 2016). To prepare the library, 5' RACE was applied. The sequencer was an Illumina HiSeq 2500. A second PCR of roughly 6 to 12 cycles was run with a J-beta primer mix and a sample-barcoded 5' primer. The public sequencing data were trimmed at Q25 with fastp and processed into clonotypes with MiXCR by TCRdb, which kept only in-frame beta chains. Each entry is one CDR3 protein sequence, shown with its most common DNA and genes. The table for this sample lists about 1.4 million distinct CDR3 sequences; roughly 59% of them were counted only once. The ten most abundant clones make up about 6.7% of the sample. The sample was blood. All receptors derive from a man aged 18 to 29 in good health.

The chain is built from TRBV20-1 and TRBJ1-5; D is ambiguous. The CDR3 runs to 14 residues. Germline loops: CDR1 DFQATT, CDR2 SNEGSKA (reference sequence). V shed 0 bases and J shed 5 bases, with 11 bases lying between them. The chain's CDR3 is CSARDPALYQPQHF. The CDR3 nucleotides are TGCAGTGCTAGAGATCCGGCGTTATATCAGCCCCAGCATTTT.

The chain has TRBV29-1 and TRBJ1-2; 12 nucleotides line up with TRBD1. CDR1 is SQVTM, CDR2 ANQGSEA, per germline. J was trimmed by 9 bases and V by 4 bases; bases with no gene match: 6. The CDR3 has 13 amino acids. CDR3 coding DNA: TGCAGCGTTGGGCAGGGACAGGGGGCTAGCTACACCTTC. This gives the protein CSVGQGQGASYTF.

DNA of the CDR3: TGTGCCAGCAGGGCTACCTCTAGCGACTCCTACAATGAGCAGTTCTTC. It encodes CASRATSSDSYNEQFF. The J gene is TRBJ2-1, the V gene TRBV27, with D maybe TRBD2 (6 bases). Trimming removed 6 bases at V and 0 bases at J, with 15 bases between. CDR3 length: 16 residues. CDR1 MNHEY and CDR2 SMNVEV come from the germline V gene (reference sequence).

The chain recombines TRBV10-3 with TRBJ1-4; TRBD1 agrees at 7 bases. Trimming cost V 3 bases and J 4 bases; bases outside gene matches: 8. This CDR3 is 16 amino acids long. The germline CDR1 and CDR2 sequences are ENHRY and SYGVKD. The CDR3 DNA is TGTGCCATCAGTGACGTCGGGACAGCAGTTAATGAAAAACTGTTTTTT. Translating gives CAISDVGTAVNEKLFF.

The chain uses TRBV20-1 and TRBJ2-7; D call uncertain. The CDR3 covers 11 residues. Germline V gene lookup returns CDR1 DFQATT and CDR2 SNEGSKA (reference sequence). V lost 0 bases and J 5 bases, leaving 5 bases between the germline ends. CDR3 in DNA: TGCAGTGCTAGAGAAGGGAACGAGCAGTACTTC. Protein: CSAREGNEQYF.

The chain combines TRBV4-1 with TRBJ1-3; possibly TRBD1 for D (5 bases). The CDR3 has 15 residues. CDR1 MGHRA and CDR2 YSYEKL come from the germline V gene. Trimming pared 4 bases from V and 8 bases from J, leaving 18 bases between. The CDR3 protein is CASSRTRGAGDTIYF. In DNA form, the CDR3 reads TGCGCCAGCAGCCGTACAAGGGGCGCGGGGGACACCATATATTTT.

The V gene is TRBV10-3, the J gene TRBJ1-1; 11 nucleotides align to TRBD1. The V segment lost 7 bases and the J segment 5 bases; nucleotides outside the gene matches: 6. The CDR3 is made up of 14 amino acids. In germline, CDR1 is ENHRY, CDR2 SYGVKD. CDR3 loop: CAITRDRGGTEAFF. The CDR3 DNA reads TGTGCCATCACCCGGGACAGGGGGGGAACTGAAGCTTTCTTT.

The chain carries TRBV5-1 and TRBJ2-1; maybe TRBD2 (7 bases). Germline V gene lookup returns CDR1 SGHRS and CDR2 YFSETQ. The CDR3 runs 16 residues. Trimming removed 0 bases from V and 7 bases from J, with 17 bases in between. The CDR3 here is CASSLEGGGPWNEQFF. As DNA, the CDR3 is TGCGCCAGCAGCTTGGAAGGGGGAGGGCCTTGGAATGAGCAGTTCTTC. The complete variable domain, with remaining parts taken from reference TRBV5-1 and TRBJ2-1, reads KAGVTQTPRYLIKTRGQQVTLSCSPISGHRSVSWYQQTPGQGLQFLFEYFSETQRNKGNFPGRFSGRQFSNSRSEMNVSTLELGDSALYLCASSLEGGGPWNEQFFGPGTRLTVL.

This CDR3 reads CASSPDVYYEQYF. CDR3 bases: TGTGCCAGCAGCCCAGACGTTTACTACGAGCAGTACTTC. V usage is TRBV7-9 and J usage is TRBJ2-7; D gene unclear. CDR3 size: 13 residues. Looked up from germline, CDR1 is SEHNR and CDR2 is FQNEAQ (reference sequence). Trimming shortened V by 5 bases and J by 3 bases, and 11 bases separated the two germline ends.

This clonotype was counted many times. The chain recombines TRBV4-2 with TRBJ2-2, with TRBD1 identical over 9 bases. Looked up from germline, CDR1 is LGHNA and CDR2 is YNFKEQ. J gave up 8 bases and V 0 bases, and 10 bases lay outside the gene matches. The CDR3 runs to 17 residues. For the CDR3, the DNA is TGTGCCAGCAGCCAAGATCGAGACAGGGGGATTGTGGGGGAGCTGTTTTTT. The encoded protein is CASSQDRDRGIVGELFF.

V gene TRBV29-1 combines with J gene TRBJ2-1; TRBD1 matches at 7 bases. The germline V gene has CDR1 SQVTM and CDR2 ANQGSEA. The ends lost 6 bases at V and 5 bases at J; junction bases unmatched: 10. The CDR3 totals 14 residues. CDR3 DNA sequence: TGCAGCGTCCCGCCTGACAGGGAAAACAATGAGCAGTTCTTC. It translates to CSVPPDRENNEQFF.

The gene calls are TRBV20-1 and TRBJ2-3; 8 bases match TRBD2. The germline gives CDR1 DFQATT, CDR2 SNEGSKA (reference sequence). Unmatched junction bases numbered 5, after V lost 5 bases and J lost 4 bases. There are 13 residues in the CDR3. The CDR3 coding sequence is TGCAGTGCTCGAAACGGGGGGGCAGATACGCAGTATTTT. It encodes CSARNGGADTQYF.

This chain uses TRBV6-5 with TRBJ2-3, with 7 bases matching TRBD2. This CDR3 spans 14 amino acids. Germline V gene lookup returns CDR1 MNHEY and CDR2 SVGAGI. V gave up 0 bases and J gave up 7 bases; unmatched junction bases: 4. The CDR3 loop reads CASSYSRGGNTQYF. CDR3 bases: TGTGCCAGCAGTTACTCGAGGGGAGGGAATACGCAGTATTTT.

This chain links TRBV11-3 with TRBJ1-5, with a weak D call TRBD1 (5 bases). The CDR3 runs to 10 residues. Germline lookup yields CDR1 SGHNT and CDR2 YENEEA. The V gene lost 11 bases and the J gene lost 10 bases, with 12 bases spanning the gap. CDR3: CAPLTAPQHF. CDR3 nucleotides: TGTGCCCCCCTGACAGCCCCCCAGCATTTT. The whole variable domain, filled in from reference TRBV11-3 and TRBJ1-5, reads EAGVVQSPRYKIIEKKQPVAFWCNPISGHNTLYWYLQNLGQGPELLIRYENEEAVDDSQLPKDRFSAERLKGVDSTLKIQPAELGDSAVYLCAPLTAPQHFGDGTRLSIL.

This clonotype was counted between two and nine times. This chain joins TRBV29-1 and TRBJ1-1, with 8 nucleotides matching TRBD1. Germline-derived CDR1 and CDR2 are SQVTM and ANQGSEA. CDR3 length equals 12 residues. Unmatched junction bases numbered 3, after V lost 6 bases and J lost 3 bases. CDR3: CSVADRDTEAFF. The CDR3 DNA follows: TGCAGCGTAGCGGACAGGGACACTGAAGCTTTCTTT.

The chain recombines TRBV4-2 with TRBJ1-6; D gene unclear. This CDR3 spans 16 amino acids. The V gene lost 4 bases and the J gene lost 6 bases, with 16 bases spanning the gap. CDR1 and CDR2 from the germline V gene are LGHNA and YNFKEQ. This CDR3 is CASSPRVGRSNSPLHF. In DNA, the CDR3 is TGTGCCAGCAGCCCAAGAGTAGGCAGGAGTAATTCACCCCTCCACTTT.

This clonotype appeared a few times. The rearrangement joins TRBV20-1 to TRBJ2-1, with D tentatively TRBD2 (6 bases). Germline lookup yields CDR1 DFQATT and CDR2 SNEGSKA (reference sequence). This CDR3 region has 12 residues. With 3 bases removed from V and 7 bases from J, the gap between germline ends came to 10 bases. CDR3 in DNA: TGCAGTGCTAGCGGGAGTAGGAATGAGCAGTTCTTC. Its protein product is CSASGSRNEQFF.

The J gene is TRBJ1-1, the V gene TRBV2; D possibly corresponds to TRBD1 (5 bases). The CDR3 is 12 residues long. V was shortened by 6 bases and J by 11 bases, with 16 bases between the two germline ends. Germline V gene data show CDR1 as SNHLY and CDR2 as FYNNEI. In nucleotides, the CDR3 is TGTGCCAGCAGACAGGACCGACCTTCGGCTTTCTTT. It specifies CASRQDRPSAFF.

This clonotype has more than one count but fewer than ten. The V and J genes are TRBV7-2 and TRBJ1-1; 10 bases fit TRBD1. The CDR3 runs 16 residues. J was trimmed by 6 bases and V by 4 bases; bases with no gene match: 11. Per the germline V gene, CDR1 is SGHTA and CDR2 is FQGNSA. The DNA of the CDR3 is TGTGCCAGCAGCTCACGAACCGACAGGGGGCTAGCTGAAGCTTTCTTT. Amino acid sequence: CASSSRTDRGLAEAFF.

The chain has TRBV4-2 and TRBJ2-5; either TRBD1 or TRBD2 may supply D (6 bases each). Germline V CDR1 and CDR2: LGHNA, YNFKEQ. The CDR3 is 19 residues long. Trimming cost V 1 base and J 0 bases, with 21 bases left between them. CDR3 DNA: TGTGCCAGCAGCCAAGGGGGGCCGGGGGCAGGATGGTACCAAGAGACCCAGTACTTC. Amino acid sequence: CASSQGGPGAGWYQETQYF.

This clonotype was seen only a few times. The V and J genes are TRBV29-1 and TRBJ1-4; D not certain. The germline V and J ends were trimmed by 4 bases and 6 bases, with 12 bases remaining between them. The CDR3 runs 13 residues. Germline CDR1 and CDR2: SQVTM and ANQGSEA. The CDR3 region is CSVASGVDEKLFF. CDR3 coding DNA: TGCAGCGTTGCATCGGGCGTAGATGAAAAACTGTTTTTT.

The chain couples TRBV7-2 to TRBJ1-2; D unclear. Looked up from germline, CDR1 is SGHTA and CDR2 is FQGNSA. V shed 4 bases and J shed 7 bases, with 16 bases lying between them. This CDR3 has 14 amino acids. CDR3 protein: CASSSISGRSGYTF. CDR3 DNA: TGTGCCAGCAGCTCCATCTCGGGGAGGAGTGGCTACACCTTC.

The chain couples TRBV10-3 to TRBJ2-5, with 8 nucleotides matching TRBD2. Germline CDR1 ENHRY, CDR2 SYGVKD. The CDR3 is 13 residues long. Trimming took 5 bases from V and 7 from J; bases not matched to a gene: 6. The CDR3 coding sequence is TGTGCCATCAGTCCGGGGAGCGGGGGGACCCAGTACTTC. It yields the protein CAISPGSGGTQYF.

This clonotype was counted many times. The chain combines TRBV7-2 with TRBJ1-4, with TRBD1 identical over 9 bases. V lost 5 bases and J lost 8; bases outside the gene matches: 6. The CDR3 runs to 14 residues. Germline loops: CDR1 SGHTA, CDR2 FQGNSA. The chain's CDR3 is CASSPGTGKEKLFF. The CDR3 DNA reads TGTGCCAGCAGCCCCGGGACAGGGAAGGAAAAACTGTTTTTT. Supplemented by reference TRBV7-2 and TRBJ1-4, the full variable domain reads GAGVSQSPSNKVTEKGKDVELRCDPISGHTALYWYRQSLGQGLEFLIYFQGNSAPDKSGLPSDRFSAERTGGSVSTLTIQRTQQEDSAVYLCASSPGTGKEKLFFGSGTQLSVL.

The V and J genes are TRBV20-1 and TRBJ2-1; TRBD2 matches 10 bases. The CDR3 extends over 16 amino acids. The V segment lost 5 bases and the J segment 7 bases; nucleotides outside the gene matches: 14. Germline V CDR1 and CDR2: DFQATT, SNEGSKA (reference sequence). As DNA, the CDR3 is TGCAGTGCTCCCCAATCCCAGCGGGGGGGCCTGAATGAGCAGTTCTTC. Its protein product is CSAPQSQRGGLNEQFF.

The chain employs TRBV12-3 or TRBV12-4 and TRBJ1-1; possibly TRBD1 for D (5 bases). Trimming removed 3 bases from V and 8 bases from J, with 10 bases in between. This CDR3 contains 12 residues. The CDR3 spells CASSFGRVEAFF. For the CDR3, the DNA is TGTGCCAGCAGTTTTGGCAGGGTGGAAGCTTTCTTT.

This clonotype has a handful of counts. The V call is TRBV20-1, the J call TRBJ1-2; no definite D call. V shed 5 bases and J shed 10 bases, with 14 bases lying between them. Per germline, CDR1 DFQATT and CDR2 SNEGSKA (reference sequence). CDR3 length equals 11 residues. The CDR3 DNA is TGCAGTGCTCCGCAGGATATTGCCTACACCTTC. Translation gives CSAPQDIAYTF.